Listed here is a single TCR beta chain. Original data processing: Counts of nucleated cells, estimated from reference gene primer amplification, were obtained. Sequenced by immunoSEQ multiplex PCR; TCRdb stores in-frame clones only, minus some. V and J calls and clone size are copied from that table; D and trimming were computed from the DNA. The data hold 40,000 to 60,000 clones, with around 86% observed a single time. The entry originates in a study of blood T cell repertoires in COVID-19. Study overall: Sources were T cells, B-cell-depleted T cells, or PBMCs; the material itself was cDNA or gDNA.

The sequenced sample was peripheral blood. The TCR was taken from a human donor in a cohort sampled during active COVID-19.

CDR3 nucleotides: TGTGCCAGCAGCGGTAGTAGCAGTGTGAAGGAGTTCTTC. Translated, it gives CASSGSSSVKEFF. V is TRBV11-2 and J is TRBJ2-1, with D hard to call. The CDR3 is 13 amino acids. Trimming cost V 5 bases and J 14 bases, with 19 bases left between them. Looked up from germline, CDR1 is SGHAT and CDR2 is FQNNGV.